This TCR beta chain was sequenced in a study of blood T cell repertoires in COVID-19. At the level of the study: Samples came from the United States, Italy and Spain, spanning acute and convalescent COVID-19. In each case, the material was cDNA or gDNA derived from T cells, B-cell-depleted T cells, or PBMCs.

Per the study methods: It was from reference gene primer amplification that nucleated cell counts were estimated. Measured with immunoSEQ multiplex PCR; TCRdb has only the in-frame clones, and not every one. The V and J calls and the clone size are those of that table, but D and trimming were determined from the DNA. The data contain almost 45,000 clones, roughly 68% of them singletons. This TCR came from a man older than 75 with acute or convalescent COVID-19. Sequencing was performed on peripheral blood.

The CDR3 is CASSLYPGSQETQYF. DNA for the CDR3: TGCGCCAGCAGCTTGTATCCGGGGTCCCAAGAGACCCAGTACTTC. J is TRBJ2-5 and V is TRBV5-1; the D gene is possibly TRBD2 (5 bases). CDR1 and CDR2 from the germline V gene are SGHRS and YFSETQ. This CDR3 contains 15 residues. The ends were cut back, 1 base at V and 1 base at J, with 11 bases in the middle.